This T cell receptor (beta chain) came from a study of blood T cell repertoires in COVID-19. Study background: Sources were T cells, B-cell-depleted T cells, or PBMCs; the material itself was cDNA or gDNA.

This CDR3 comprises 15 residues. CDR1 is ENHRY and CDR2 is SYGVKD in the germline V gene. Trimming stripped 2 bases from V and 0 bases from J, with 9 bases between. The data were produced by immunoSEQ multiplex PCR, yet TCRdb's version contains in-frame clones alone and is incomplete. The table lists approximately 340,000 clones, around 83% of them singletons, with just under 3% in the top ten. Sample: peripheral blood. The J gene is TRBJ2-3, the V gene TRBV10-3; D might be TRBD1 (5 bases). The clonotype was recovered from a man aged 25-45 years with active or convalescent COVID-19. CDR3 protein: CAISEKGRSTDTQYF. The CDR3 bases are TGTGCCATCAGTGAGAAGGGGCGGAGCACAGATACGCAGTATTTT.